This is a list of T cell receptor beta chains from one sample in a study of T cell responses to AZD1222 COVID-19 vaccine. Method: immunoSEQ multiplex PCR; TCRdb's copy keeps in-frame clones and lacks some. Here the sample spans approximately 130,000 clones, roughly 86% being singletons. The specimen was peripheral blood, collected 28 days after the second AZD1222 dose. The receptors stem from an adult who received the AZD1222 COVID-19 vaccine. CDR3s include the opening cysteine and the closing phenylalanine or tryptophan. A D gene is named only where the DNA matches it firmly. Part of the rows lack a size; the others show once, few, many or a class for expanded clones.

size: NA
V: TRBV19
D: NA
J: TRBJ1-5
CDR3: CASSTERGAQPQHF
DNA: TGTGCCAGTAGTACGGAACGGGGGGCTCAGCCCCAGCATTTT

size: NA
V: TRBV25-1
D: NA
J: TRBJ1-6
CDR3: CASSRGGFNSPLHF
DNA: TGTGCCAGCAGTCGTGGAGGGTTTAATTCACCCCTCCACTTT

size: NA
V: TRBV5-1
D: TRBD2
J: TRBJ2-5
CDR3: CARSWAGGAGETQYF
DNA: TGCGCCCGCAGCTGGGCCGGGGGGGCGGGCGAGACCCAGTACTTC

size: NA
V: TRBV19
D: NA
J: TRBJ1-2
CDR3: CASARNPNYGYTF
DNA: TGTGCCAGTGCCAGGAACCCTAACTATGGCTACACCTTC

size: NA
V: TRBV25-1
D: NA
J: TRBJ2-5
CDR3: CASSDDLRVRETQYF
DNA: TGTGCCAGCAGTGACGACCTACGCGTAAGGGAGACCCAGTACTTC

size: NA
V: TRBV5-1
D: TRBD1
J: TRBJ1-1
CDR3: CASSLSIGQGFNEAFF
DNA: TGCGCCAGCAGCTTGTCTATCGGACAGGGCTTTAATGAAGCTTTCTTT

size: NA
V: TRBV6-6
D: NA
J: TRBJ2-3
CDR3: CASSWKQGFLDTQYF
DNA: TGTGCCAGCAGTTGGAAACAGGGTTTTCTAGATACGCAGTATTTT

size: few
V: TRBV28
D: NA
J: TRBJ1-1
CDR3: CASSTPGGAFF
DNA: TGTGCCAGCAGTACCCCGGGAGGAGCTTTCTTT

size: NA
V: TRBV19
D: NA
J: TRBJ1-3
CDR3: CASSLGDALNF
DNA: TGTGCCAGTAGTTTGGGGGACGCACTCAATTTT

size: NA
V: TRBV30
D: NA
J: TRBJ1-6
CDR3: CAWTASYNSPLHF
DNA: TGTGCCTGGACGGCCTCCTATAATTCACCCCTCCACTTT

size: NA
V: TRBV4-3
D: TRBD1
J: TRBJ1-1
CDR3: CASSQLDRARGEAFF
DNA: TGCGCCAGCAGCCAATTGGACAGGGCTCGGGGTGAAGCTTTCTTT

size: NA
V: TRBV7-7
D: NA
J: TRBJ2-2
CDR3: CASSPLRSRAGELFF
DNA: TGTGCTAGCAGTCCCCTCCGAAGTCGAGCCGGGGAGCTGTTTTTT

size: NA
V: TRBV29-1
D: NA
J: TRBJ1-4
CDR3: CSVETATNEKLFF
DNA: TGCAGCGTTGAGACAGCAACTAATGAAAAACTGTTTTTT

size: NA
V: TRBV27
D: NA
J: TRBJ1-5
CDR3: CASSSGDWYSNQPQHF
DNA: TGTGCCAGCAGTTCTGGGGACTGGTATAGCAATCAGCCCCAGCATTTT

size: NA
V: TRBV30
D: NA
J: TRBJ2-7
CDR3: CAWGSGVSEQYF
DNA: TGTGCCTGGGGGTCAGGGGTGAGCGAGCAGTACTTC

size: few
V: TRBV6-6
D: NA
J: TRBJ1-4
CDR3: CASSSIPGDEKLFF
DNA: TGTGCCAGCAGTTCTATTCCAGGAGATGAAAAACTGTTTTTT

size: NA
V: TRBV5-3
D: NA
J: TRBJ1-5
CDR3: CARSLGCKPQHF
DNA: TGTGCCAGAAGCTTAGGTTGTAAGCCCCAGCATTTT

size: NA
V: TRBV27
D: NA
J: TRBJ2-7
CDR3: CASSATLGNPYEQYF
DNA: TGTGCCAGCAGTGCGACTCTCGGGAATCCTTACGAGCAGTACTTC

size: NA
V: TRBV7-8
D: TRBD1
J: TRBJ1-6
CDR3: CASSSTGLDSPLHF
DNA: TGTGCCAGCAGCTCGACAGGGTTGGATTCACCCCTCCACTTT

size: NA
V: TRBV7-2
D: TRBD1
J: TRBJ2-7
CDR3: CASSWTGEYEQYF
DNA: TGTGCCAGCAGCTGGACAGGGGAATACGAGCAGTACTTC

size: NA
V: TRBV30
D: NA
J: TRBJ2-5
CDR3: CAWSMGQNQETQYF
DNA: TGTGCCTGGAGTATGGGCCAGAACCAAGAGACCCAGTACTTC

size: once
V: TRBV2
D: NA
J: TRBJ1-2
CDR3: CASSVGGVSGYTF
DNA: TGTGCCAGCAGTGTTGGGGGCGTAAGCGGCTACACCTTC

size: NA
V: TRBV7-8
D: NA
J: TRBJ1-2
CDR3: CASSLDGAGGYGYTF
DNA: TGTGCCAGCAGCTTAGACGGGGCCGGGGGCTATGGCTACACCTTC

size: NA
V: TRBV6-1
D: NA
J: TRBJ2-3
CDR3: CASSEHGGPNTDTQYF
DNA: TGTGCCAGCAGTGAACATGGGGGCCCGAACACAGATACGCAGTATTTT

size: once
V: TRBV11-3
D: NA
J: TRBJ2-1
CDR3: CASSLGLVEQFF
DNA: TGTGCCAGCAGCTTAGGGTTAGTAGAGCAGTTCTTC

size: NA
V: TRBV28
D: TRBD1
J: TRBJ1-2
CDR3: CASSLRTGTGYTF
DNA: TGTGCCAGCAGTTTGAGGACAGGAACAGGCTACACCTTC

size: NA
V: TRBV30
D: NA
J: TRBJ2-7
CDR3: CAWSVRGVTYEQYF
DNA: TGTGCCTGGAGTGTACGCGGGGTTACCTACGAGCAGTACTTC

size: NA
V: TRBV5-4
D: NA
J: TRBJ2-7
CDR3: CASSFGGGLQYF
DNA: TGTGCCAGCAGCTTCGGGGGAGGCCTGCAGTACTTC